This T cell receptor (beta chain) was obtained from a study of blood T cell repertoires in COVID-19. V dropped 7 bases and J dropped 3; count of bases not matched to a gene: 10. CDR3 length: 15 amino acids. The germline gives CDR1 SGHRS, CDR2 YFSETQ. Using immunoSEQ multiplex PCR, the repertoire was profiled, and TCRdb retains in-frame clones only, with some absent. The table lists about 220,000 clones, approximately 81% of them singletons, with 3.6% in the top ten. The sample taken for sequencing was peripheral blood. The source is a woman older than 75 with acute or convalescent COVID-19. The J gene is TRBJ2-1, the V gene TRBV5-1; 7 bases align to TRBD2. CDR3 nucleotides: TGCGCCAGCGACCCTGGGGGGGGGAGCTACAATGAGCAGTTCTTC. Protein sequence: CASDPGGGSYNEQFF.